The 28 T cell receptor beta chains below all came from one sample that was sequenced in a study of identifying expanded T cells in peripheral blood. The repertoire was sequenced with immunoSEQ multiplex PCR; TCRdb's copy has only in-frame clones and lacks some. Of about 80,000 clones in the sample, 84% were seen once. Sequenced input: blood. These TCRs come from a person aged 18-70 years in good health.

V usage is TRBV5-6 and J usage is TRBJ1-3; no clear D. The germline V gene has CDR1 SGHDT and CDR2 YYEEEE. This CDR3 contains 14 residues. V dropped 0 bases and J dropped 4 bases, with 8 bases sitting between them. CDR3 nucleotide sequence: TGTGCCAGCAGCTTGGCGGGCCTCGGAAACACCATATATTTT. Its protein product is CASSLAGLGNTIYF.

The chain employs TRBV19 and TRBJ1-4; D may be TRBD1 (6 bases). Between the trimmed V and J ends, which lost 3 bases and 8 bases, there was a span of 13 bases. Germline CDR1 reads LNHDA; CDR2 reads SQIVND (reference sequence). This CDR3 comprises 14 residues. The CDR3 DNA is TGTGCCAGTAGTATTCGGACAGATGGGGAAAAACTGTTTTTT. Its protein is CASSIRTDGEKLFF.

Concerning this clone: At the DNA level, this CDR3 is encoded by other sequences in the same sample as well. The CDR3 is CASSFPEGNYGYTF. In DNA form, the CDR3 reads TGTGCCAGCAGCTTCCCGGAGGGGAACTATGGCTACACCTTC. The V gene is TRBV28, the J gene TRBJ1-2; D may be TRBD1 (5 bases). The germline gives CDR1 MDHEN, CDR2 SYDVKM. With 6 bases removed from V and 2 bases from J, the gap between germline ends came to 13 bases. CDR3 size: 14 residues.

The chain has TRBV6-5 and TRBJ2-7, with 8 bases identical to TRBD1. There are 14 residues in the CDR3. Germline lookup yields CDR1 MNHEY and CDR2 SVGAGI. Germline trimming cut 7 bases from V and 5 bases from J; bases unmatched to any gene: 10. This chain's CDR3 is CASTNPGGADEQYF. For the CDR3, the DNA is TGTGCCAGCACCAATCCAGGGGGCGCGGACGAGCAGTACTTC.

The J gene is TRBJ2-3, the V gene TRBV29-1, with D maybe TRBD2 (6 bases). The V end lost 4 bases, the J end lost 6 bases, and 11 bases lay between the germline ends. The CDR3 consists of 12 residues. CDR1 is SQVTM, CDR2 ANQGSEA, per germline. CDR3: CSVVASADTQYF. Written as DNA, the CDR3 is TGCAGCGTTGTGGCTAGCGCGGATACGCAGTATTTT.

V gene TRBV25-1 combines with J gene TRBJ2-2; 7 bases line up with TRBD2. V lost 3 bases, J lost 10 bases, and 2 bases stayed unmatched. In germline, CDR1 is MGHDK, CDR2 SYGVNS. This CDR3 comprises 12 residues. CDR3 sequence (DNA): TGTGCCAGCAGTGATGGGAGGGTGGAGCTGTTTTTT. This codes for CASSDGRVELFF.

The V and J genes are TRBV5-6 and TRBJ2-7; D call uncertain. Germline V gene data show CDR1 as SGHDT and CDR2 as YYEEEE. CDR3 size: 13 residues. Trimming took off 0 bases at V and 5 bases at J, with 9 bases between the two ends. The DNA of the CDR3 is TGTGCCAGCAGCTTGGTGTCTCGCGACGAGCAGTACTTC. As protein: CASSLVSRDEQYF.

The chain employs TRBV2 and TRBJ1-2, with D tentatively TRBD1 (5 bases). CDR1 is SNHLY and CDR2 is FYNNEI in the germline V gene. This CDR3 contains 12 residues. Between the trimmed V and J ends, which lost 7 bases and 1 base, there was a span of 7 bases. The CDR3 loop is CASTDSNYGYTF. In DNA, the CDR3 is TGTGCCAGCACCGACAGTAACTATGGCTACACCTTC.

CDR3 in DNA: TGTGCCAGCAGCTTTCAGGGGCGCGAAGGTCAGCCCCAGCATTTT. It translates to CASSFQGREGQPQHF. This chain joins TRBV5-4 and TRBJ1-5, with D perhaps TRBD1 (6 bases). Germline V gene sequence: CDR1 SGHNT, CDR2 YYREEE (reference sequence). Trimming pared 2 bases from V and 6 bases from J, leaving 15 bases between. The CDR3 has 15 residues.

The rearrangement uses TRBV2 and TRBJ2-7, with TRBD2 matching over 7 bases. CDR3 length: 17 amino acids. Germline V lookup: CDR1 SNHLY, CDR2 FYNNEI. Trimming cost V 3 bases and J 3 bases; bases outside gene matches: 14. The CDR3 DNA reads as TGTGCCAGCAGTGAGCTCGGTGACTTAAGGGAGGGCTACGAGCAGTACTTC. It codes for CASSELGDLREGYEQYF.

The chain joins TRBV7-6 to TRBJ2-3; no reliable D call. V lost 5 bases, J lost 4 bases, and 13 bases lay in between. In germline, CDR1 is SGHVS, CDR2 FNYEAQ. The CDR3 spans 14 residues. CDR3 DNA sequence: TGTGCCAGCAGCCTGCATAGCAGTTCAGATACGCAGTATTTT. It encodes CASSLHSSSDTQYF.

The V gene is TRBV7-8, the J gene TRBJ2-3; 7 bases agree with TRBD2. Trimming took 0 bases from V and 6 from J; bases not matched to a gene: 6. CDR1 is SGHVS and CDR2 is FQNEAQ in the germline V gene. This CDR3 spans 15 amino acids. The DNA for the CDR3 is TGTGCCAGCAGCTTAGCGGGAGGGCCATCTGATACGCAGTATTTT. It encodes CASSLAGGPSDTQYF.

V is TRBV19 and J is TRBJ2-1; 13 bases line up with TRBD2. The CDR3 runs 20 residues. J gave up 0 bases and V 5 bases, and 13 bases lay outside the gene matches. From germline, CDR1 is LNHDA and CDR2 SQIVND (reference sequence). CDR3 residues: CASSRPRTSGSLSSYNEQFF. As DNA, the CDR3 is TGTGCCAGTAGTCGACCCCGGACTAGCGGGAGTCTGAGCTCCTACAATGAGCAGTTCTTC. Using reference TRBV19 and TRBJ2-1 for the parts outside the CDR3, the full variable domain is DGGITQSPKYLFRKEGQNVTLSCEQNLNHDAMYWYRQDPGQGLRLIYYSQIVNDFQKGDIAEGYSVSREKKESFPLTVTSAQKNPTAFYLCASSRPRTSGSLSSYNEQFFGPGTRLTVL.

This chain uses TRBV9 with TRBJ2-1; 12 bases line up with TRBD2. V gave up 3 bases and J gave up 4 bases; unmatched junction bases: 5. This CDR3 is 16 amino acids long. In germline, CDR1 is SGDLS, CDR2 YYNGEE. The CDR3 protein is CASSAGTSGLYNEQFF. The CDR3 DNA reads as TGTGCCAGCAGCGCCGGGACTAGCGGGCTATACAATGAGCAGTTCTTC.

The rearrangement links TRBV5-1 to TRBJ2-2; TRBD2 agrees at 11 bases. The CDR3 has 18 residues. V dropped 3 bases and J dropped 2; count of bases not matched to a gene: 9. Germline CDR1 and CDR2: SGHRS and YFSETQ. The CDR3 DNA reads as TGCGCCAGCAGCTCCCAAACGACTAGCGGGACTAACACCGGGGAGCTGTTTTTT. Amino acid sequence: CASSSQTTSGTNTGELFF.

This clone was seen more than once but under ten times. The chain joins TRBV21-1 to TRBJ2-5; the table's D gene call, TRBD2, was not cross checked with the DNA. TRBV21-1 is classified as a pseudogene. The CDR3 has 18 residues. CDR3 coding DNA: TGTGCCAGCAGCAAAGTAAGTCCGCAGGTGGGGGGCCAAGAGACCCAGTACTTC. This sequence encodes CASSKVSPQVGGQETQYF.

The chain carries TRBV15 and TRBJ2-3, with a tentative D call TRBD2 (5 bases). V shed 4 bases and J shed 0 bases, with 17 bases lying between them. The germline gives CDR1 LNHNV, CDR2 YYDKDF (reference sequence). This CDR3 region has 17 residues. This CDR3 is CATSTGGGSLSTDTQYF. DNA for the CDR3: TGTGCCACCAGCACGGGCGGCGGGTCGCTCAGCACAGATACGCAGTATTTT.

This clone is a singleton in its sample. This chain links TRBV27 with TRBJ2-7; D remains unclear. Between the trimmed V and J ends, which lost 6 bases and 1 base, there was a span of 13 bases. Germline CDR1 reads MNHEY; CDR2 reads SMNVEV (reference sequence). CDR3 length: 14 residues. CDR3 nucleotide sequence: TGTGCCAGCAGCCCCAGGCCCTTGTCCTACGAGCAGTACTTC. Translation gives CASSPRPLSYEQYF.

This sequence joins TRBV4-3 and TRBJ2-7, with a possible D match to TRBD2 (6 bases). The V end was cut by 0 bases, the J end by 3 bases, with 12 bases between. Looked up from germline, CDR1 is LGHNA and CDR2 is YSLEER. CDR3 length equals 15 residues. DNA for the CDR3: TGCGCCAGCAGCCAAGATACGGGGGAGGTCTACGAGCAGTACTTC. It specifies CASSQDTGEVYEQYF.

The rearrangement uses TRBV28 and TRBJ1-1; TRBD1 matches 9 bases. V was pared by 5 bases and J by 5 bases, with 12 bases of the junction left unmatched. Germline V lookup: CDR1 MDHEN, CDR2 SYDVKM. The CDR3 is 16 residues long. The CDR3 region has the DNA TGTGCCAGCAGTACCCTCTCCGGGACAGGGAGAACTGAAGCTTTCTTT. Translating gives CASSTLSGTGRTEAFF.

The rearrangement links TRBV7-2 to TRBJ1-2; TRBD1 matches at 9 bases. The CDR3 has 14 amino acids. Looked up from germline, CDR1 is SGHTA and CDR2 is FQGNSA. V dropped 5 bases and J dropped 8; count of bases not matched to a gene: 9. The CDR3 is CASSPVDRGVGYTF. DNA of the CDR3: TGTGCCAGCAGCCCCGTGGACAGGGGAGTCGGCTACACCTTC.

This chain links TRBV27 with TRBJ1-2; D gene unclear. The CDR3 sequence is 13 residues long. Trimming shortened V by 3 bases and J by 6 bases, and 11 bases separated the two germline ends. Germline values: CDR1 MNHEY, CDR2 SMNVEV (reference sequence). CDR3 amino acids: CASSLSTGDGYTF. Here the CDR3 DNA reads TGTGCCAGCAGTTTGTCCACGGGCGATGGCTACACCTTC.

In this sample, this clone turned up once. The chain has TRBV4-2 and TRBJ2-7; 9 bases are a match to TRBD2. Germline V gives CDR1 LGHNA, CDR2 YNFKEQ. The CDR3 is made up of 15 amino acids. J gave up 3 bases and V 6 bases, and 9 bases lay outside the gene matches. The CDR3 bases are TGTGCCAGCAGTTCCCCGACTAGCGGAGACTACGAGCAGTACTTC. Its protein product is CASSSPTSGDYEQYF.

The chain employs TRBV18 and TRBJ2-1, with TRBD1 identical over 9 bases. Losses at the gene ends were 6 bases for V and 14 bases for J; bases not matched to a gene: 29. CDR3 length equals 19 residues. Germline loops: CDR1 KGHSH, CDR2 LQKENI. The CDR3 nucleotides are TGTGCCAGCTCGCGATTTTTCTACCGGGACAGGGAGCAGCTACAGAGCGAGTTCTTC. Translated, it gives CASSRFFYRDREQLQSEFF. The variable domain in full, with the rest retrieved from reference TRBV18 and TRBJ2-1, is NAGVMQNPRHLVRRRGQEARLRCSPMKGHSHVYWYRQLPEEGLKFMVYLQKENIIDESGMPKERFSAEFPKEGPSILRIQQVVRGDSAAYFCASSRFFYRDREQLQSEFFGPGTRLTVL.

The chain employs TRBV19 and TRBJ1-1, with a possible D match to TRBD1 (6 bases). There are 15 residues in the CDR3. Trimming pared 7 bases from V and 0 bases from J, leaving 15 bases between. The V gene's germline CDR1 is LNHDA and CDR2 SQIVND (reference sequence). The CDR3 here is CASTEWGQLNTEAFF. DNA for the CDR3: TGTGCCAGTACTGAATGGGGGCAGTTGAACACTGAAGCTTTCTTT.

The CDR3 reads CASSERVGSGQPQHF. CDR3 nucleotides: TGTGCCAGCAGTGAACGGGTTGGCTCTGGCCAGCCCCAGCATTTT. The genes are TRBV2 and TRBJ1-5; D call uncertain. This CDR3 has 15 residues. V was clipped by 2 bases and J by 7 bases, with 15 bases between them. CDR1 SNHLY and CDR2 FYNNEI come from the germline V gene.

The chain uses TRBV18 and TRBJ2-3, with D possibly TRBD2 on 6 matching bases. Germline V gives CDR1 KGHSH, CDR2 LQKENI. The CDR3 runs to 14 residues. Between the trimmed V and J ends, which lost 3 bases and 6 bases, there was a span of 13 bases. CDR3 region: CASSPQGGGDTQYF. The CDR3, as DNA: TGTGCCAGCTCACCTCAGGGAGGTGGGGATACGCAGTATTTT.

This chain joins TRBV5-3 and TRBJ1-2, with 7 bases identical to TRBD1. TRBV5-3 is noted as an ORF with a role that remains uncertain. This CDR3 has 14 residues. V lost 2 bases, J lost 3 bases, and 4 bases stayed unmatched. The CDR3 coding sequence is TGTGCCAGAAGCTTAATAGACAGGGACTATGGCTACACCTTC. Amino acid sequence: CARSLIDRDYGYTF.